This TCR beta chain stems from a study of cytomegalovirus exposure and HLA in healthy donors. Trimming took 3 bases from V and 2 from J, leaving 8 bases between them. The CDR3 loop spans 14 amino acids. The V gene's germline CDR1 is SNHLY and CDR2 FYNNEI. While unrecorded immune exposures were likely, the donors were nominally healthy when sampled. Points on this clone: Its antigen is as yet unknown.

Use of 60 Vbeta and 13 Jbeta primers characterized the PCR. Produced via immunoSEQ multiplex PCR; TCRdb's table is partial and in-frame only. The sample consists of around 150,000 clones, about four fifths of them appearing once. Findings of the study overall: Later on, a genetic analysis was performed. It linked a missense variant in DCLRE1C with V- and J-gene trimming of TCR beta.

The chain has TRBV2 and TRBJ1-5; maybe TRBD1 (5 bases). This clonotype was sampled from a man aged 30 to 45 in good health. The source material was PBMCs. In nucleotides, the CDR3 is TGTGCCAGCAGTGACAGGGCAGGCAATCAGCCCCAGCATTTT. It specifies CASSDRAGNQPQHF.